The 4 T cell receptor beta chains given below trace back to one sample, sequenced in a study of T-cell memory formation after mild COVID-19. Via MiXCR, TCRdb re-called the 5' RACE reads, giving one row per CDR3 protein. The sample holds 500,000 to 600,000 distinct CDR3 sequences, over 15% seen once. Sequenced material: PBMCs or a T cell subset sorted from them (not recorded which). The receptors originated from an adult woman who had mild COVID-19 (a few samples of this study predate the infection). Cell type and time point are not known.

This clonotype showed up just a few times. The chain is built from TRBV3-1 and TRBJ2-7, with 7 nucleotides matching TRBD1. V trimming: 5 bases; J trimming: 5 bases; junction bases outside the gene matches: 9. Germline V CDR1 and CDR2: LGHDT, YNNKEL (reference sequence). This CDR3 is built from 14 residues. As DNA, the CDR3 is TGTGCCAGCAGCTCGGCAGGGGGTCGGAACGAGCAGTACTTC. It encodes CASSSAGGRNEQYF.

The V call is TRBV7-2, the J call TRBJ2-1; the D gene is possibly TRBD2 (6 bases). Trimming removed 7 bases from V and 7 bases from J, with 23 bases in between. Germline V lookup: CDR1 SGHTA, CDR2 FQGNSA. This CDR3 comprises 16 residues. CDR3 in DNA: TGTGCCAGCACCCAGCCCGGGGCGAGGAGGGTGAATGAGCAGTTCTTC. Translation: CASTQPGARRVNEQFF.

The sample holds a few counts of this clonotype. The chain recombines TRBV7-9 with TRBJ1-5; D is uncertain. Germline CDR1 is SEHNR and CDR2 is FQNEAQ (reference sequence). The CDR3 loop spans 14 amino acids. V was clipped by 0 bases and J by 3 bases, with 6 bases between them. In DNA, the CDR3 is TGTGCCAGCAGCTTAGCGCCCGACAATCAGCCCCAGCATTTT. It translates to CASSLAPDNQPQHF.

CDR3 residues: CASSLVLVLGREESSYNEQFF. CDR3 sequence (DNA): TGCGCCAGCAGCTTGGTCCTAGTTTTGGGGCGGGAGGAGAGCTCCTACAATGAGCAGTTCTTC. The V and J genes are TRBV5-1 and TRBJ2-1; 8 bases line up with TRBD2. Losses at the gene ends were 0 bases for V and 0 bases for J; bases not matched to a gene: 17. CDR1 is SGHRS and CDR2 is YFSETQ in the germline V gene. CDR3 size: 21 residues.